A single sample is the source of the 18 T cell receptor beta chains below, sequenced in a study of cytotoxic CD8 clonotypes in ibrutinib-treated CLL (dated by TCRdb to the early 2020s). Receptor amplification or capture employed the immunoSEQ multiplex PCR assay. Drawn from immuneACCESS, this table holds only the in-frame rearrangements with V and J called that TCRdb kept. Clones are partly lost; checked studies trace under half to an unresolved V gene and leave the rest unexplained. The sample table records about 300,000 clones; around 77% of these occur just once. The top ten hold about 5.7% of the sample. What this sample's time point label stands for: progressive disease on ibrutinib. The input for sequencing was PBMCs, taken at disease progression, from a patient treated with ibrutinib. The origin of the receptors is a human donor with chronic lymphocytic leukemia.

This clone showed up just a few times. This CDR3 reads CASSPGRTYEQYF. CDR3 coding DNA: TGTGCCAGCAGCCCGGGACGGACCTACGAGCAGTACTTC. The chain links TRBV11-2 to TRBJ2-7; either TRBD1 or TRBD2 may fit D (5 bases each). V lost 5 bases, J lost 2 bases, and 10 bases lay in between. The CDR3 extends over 13 amino acids. Looked up from germline, CDR1 is SGHAT and CDR2 is FQNNGV.

This chain connects TRBV18 to TRBJ2-7; 7 bases line up with TRBD1. From germline, CDR1 is KGHSH and CDR2 LQKENI. J was trimmed by 0 bases and V by 3 bases; bases with no gene match: 2. The CDR3 sequence is 14 residues long. CDR3 region: CASSPTGDSYEQYF. The CDR3 DNA is TGTGCCAGCTCACCCACAGGGGACTCCTACGAGCAGTACTTC.

The V and J genes are TRBV19 and TRBJ1-2; the match to TRBD1 covers 10 bases. CDR1 and CDR2 from the germline V gene are LNHDA and SQIVND (reference sequence). With V trimmed by 11 bases and J by 0 bases, 9 bases remained unmatched. This CDR3 is built from 15 residues. The CDR3 nucleotides read TGTGCCGTCCGGGACAGGGGCGTCCCTAACTATGGCTACACCTTC. It is translated as CAVRDRGVPNYGYTF.

The V gene is TRBV5-1, the J gene TRBJ2-5; TRBD1 or TRBD2 may be the D gene (5 bases each). There are 14 residues in the CDR3. Deletions cut 0 bases from V and 5 bases from J, with 11 bases between. The V gene's germline CDR1 is SGHRS and CDR2 YFSETQ. DNA of the CDR3: TGCGCCAGCAGCTTGGCCGGGACGAGGGAGACCCAGTACTTC. Translation gives CASSLAGTRETQYF.

The chain has TRBV4-3 and TRBJ2-1, with 11 bases lining up with TRBD2. This CDR3 is 17 amino acids long. V lost 2 bases and J lost 0; bases outside the gene matches: 3. Germline CDR1 and CDR2: LGHNA and YSLEER. The chain's CDR3 is CASSQRTSGSSYNEQFF. The CDR3 DNA sequence: TGCGCCAGCAGCCAACGCACTAGCGGGAGCTCCTACAATGAGCAGTTCTTC.

The chain uses TRBV7-8 and TRBJ1-5, with D hard to call. Between the trimmed V and J ends, which lost 8 bases and 6 bases, there was a span of 8 bases. This CDR3 has 11 residues. Germline V lookup: CDR1 SGHVS, CDR2 FQNEAQ. CDR3 amino acids: CASGETQPQHF. CDR3 in DNA: TGTGCCAGCGGCGAGACTCAGCCCCAGCATTTT.

This sequence joins TRBV5-1 and TRBJ2-2; TRBD2 agrees at 8 bases. The CDR3 loop spans 13 amino acids. Per germline, CDR1 SGHRS and CDR2 YFSETQ. V gave up 4 bases and J gave up 7 bases; unmatched junction bases: 3. DNA of the CDR3: TGCGCCAGCAGCGTAGCGGGATACGGGGAGCTGTTTTTT. It is translated as CASSVAGYGELFF.

The rearrangement uses TRBV5-1 and TRBJ2-2; D ambiguous. The CDR3 length is 14 residues. In germline, CDR1 is SGHRS, CDR2 YFSETQ. The ends were cut back, 2 bases at V and 4 bases at J, with 9 bases in the middle. The CDR3 protein is CASSLGIGTGELFF. CDR3 DNA sequence: TGCGCCAGCAGCTTAGGGATCGGCACCGGGGAGCTGTTTTTT.

The chain combines TRBV5-6 with TRBJ2-5; D might be TRBD1 (5 bases). Trimming took 2 bases from V and 5 from J, leaving 16 bases between them. The CDR3 has 15 residues. Germline-derived CDR1 and CDR2 are SGHDT and YYEEEE. This CDR3 reads CASSLLFNRLETQYF. The CDR3, as DNA: TGTGCCAGCAGCTTACTATTTAACAGGTTGGAGACCCAGTACTTC.

This clone was counted only a few times. In nucleotides, the CDR3 is TGTGCCAGCAGCGCCAACCACAGGGGAGGCTACACCTTC. Translation: CASSANHRGGYTF. The gene calls are TRBV9 and TRBJ1-2, with TRBD1 matching 7 bases. The J segment lost 8 bases and the V segment lost 3 bases, leaving 7 bases of the junction unmatched. The germline gives CDR1 SGDLS, CDR2 YYNGEE. CDR3 length: 13 residues.

The rearrangement links TRBV18 to TRBJ2-7, with D perhaps TRBD2 (7 bases). With 2 bases removed from V and 2 bases from J, the gap between germline ends came to 13 bases. This CDR3 contains 15 residues. From germline, CDR1 is KGHSH and CDR2 LQKENI. The CDR3: CASSPGSGGAYEQYF. In nucleotides, the CDR3 is TGTGCCAGCTCACCAGGGTCGGGGGGCGCCTACGAGCAGTACTTC. Combining the CDR3 with reference TRBV18 and TRBJ2-7 gives the whole variable domain NAGVMQNPRHLVRRRGQEARLRCSPMKGHSHVYWYRQLPEEGLKFMVYLQKENIIDESGMPKERFSAEFPKEGPSILRIQQVVRGDSAAYFCASSPGSGGAYEQYFGPGTRLTVT.

The chain has TRBV19 and TRBJ2-7, with D tentatively TRBD2 (5 bases). V was clipped by 6 bases and J by 5 bases, with 20 bases between them. The CDR3 sequence is 15 residues long. The V gene's germline CDR1 is LNHDA and CDR2 SQIVND (reference sequence). CDR3 loop: CASSIRGLGIHEQYF. The CDR3 nucleotides are TGTGCCAGTAGCATAAGAGGGCTGGGAATACACGAGCAGTACTTC. Complete variable domain (other parts from reference TRBV19 and TRBJ2-7): DGGITQSPKYLFRKEGQNVTLSCEQNLNHDAMYWYRQDPGQGLRLIYYSQIVNDFQKGDIAEGYSVSREKKESFPLTVTSAQKNPTAFYLCASSIRGLGIHEQYFGPGTRLTVT.

The rearrangement joins TRBV5-1 to TRBJ1-2; D is perhaps TRBD1 (6 bases). The germline V gene encodes CDR1 SGHRS and CDR2 YFSETQ. Trimming cost V 0 bases and J 8 bases, with 17 bases left between them. The length of the CDR3 is 15 residues. The CDR3 is CASSLEAPTGRGYTF. DNA for the CDR3: TGCGCCAGCAGCTTGGAAGCGCCTACAGGGAGAGGCTACACCTTC.

This clone was picked up a small number of times. The genes are TRBV2 and TRBJ1-6, with D hard to call. Germline assignment: CDR1 SNHLY and CDR2 FYNNEI. CDR3 length: 11 residues. Trimming removed 4 bases at V and 10 bases at J, with 5 bases between. The CDR3 DNA follows: TGTGCCAGCAGTGTCGGATCACCCCTCCACTTT. Its protein is CASSVGSPLHF.

The chain uses TRBV4-1 and TRBJ1-5, with D maybe TRBD1 (5 bases). The V and J ends lost 0 bases and 7 bases respectively, with 16 bases between them. This CDR3 spans 16 amino acids. The germline V gene encodes CDR1 MGHRA and CDR2 YSYEKL. The CDR3 nucleotides are TGCGCCAGCAGCCAAGATCTTTCAGGGTTGGGGCAGCCCCAGCATTTT. This codes for CASSQDLSGLGQPQHF.

The V gene is TRBV7-9, the J gene TRBJ1-1; D might be TRBD1 (5 bases). This CDR3 spans 15 amino acids. Germline values: CDR1 SEHNR, CDR2 FQNEAQ (reference sequence). V lost 0 bases to trimming and J lost 2 bases, with 10 bases between them. The CDR3 here is CASSLAGRANTEAFF. As DNA, the CDR3 is TGTGCCAGCAGCTTAGCTGGCAGGGCCAACACTGAAGCTTTCTTT.

This rearrangement joins TRBV15 to TRBJ1-5; D gene ambiguous. Per germline, CDR1 LNHNV and CDR2 YYDKDF (reference sequence). Trimming shortened V by 0 bases and J by 0 bases, and 9 bases separated the two germline ends. This CDR3 has 16 residues. The CDR3 sequence is CATSREGWTSNQPQHF. For the CDR3, the DNA is TGTGCCACCAGCAGAGAGGGGTGGACTAGCAATCAGCCCCAGCATTTT.

This clone was observed once. The chain has TRBV6-6 and TRBJ2-1; no definite D call. Trimming stripped 6 bases from V and 5 bases from J, with 5 bases between. This CDR3 has 11 amino acids. CDR1 is MNHNY, CDR2 SVGAGI, per germline (reference sequence). CDR3 residues: CASSLHNEQFF. The CDR3 DNA is TGTGCCAGCAGCCTTCACAATGAGCAGTTCTTC.